Below, one T cell receptor (beta chain) is given with its context. Losses at the gene ends were 4 bases for V and 1 base for J; bases not matched to a gene: 4. This CDR3 is built from 14 residues. The V gene's germline CDR1 is SGHRS and CDR2 YFSETQ. This sample's treatment: PENTA 11 planned treatment interruption arm or continuous ART arm. The data derive from a study of HIV-infected children after antiretroviral therapy interruption. Unique molecular identifiers were included in an RNA-based 3' RACE TCR library. TCRdb reprocessed the 3' RACE reads via MiXCR and lists one record per CDR3 protein. The table shows about 89,000 distinct CDR3 sequences, with around 6.9% occurring only once.

This material consisted of CD45RA+ CD4+ T cells from PBMCs, pooled from several time points, taken from a donor given antiretroviral therapy, either interrupted or continuous. Subset given: naive CD4+ CD45RA+ CD45RO- T cells. The V gene is TRBV5-1, the J gene TRBJ1-1; 7 bases agree with TRBD1. The sequence came from a pool of human donors with HIV. The CDR3 DNA reads as TGCGCCAGCAGCGAGGGGGCCCGGAACACTGAAGCTTTCTTT. Its protein product is CASSEGARNTEAFF.